These 25 T cell receptor beta chains were all obtained from the same sample, sequenced in a study of memory CD4+ T cells and cytomegalovirus serostatus. The assay was immunoSEQ multiplex PCR, and TCRdb's table has in-frame clones only and misses some. The sample shows 35,000 to 45,000 clones, 79% of them seen only once. Single viable CD3+CD4+CD8-CD45RO+ cells were sorted as the memory CD4+ T cells. Sequencing used memory CD4+ T cells from blood. Every receptor here comes from an adult in good health and CMV-seropositive.

This clone was seen only a few times. This chain links TRBV7-8 with TRBJ2-1; 10 nucleotides align to TRBD2. The ends lost 0 bases at V and 0 bases at J; junction bases unmatched: 5. The germline V gene has CDR1 SGHVS and CDR2 FQNEAQ. This CDR3 region has 18 residues. CDR3 amino acids: CASSLATLAGSSYNEQFF. The CDR3 coding sequence is TGTGCCAGCAGCTTAGCTACACTAGCGGGAAGCTCCTACAATGAGCAGTTCTTC.

The rearrangement links TRBV4-1 to TRBJ2-3; D gene uncertain. Between the trimmed V and J ends, which lost 0 bases and 0 bases, there was a span of 10 bases. The germline V gene encodes CDR1 MGHRA and CDR2 YSYEKL. The CDR3 loop spans 16 amino acids. CDR3 in amino acids: CASSQDFSLSTDTQYF. The CDR3 coding sequence is TGCGCCAGCAGCCAAGATTTCTCACTTAGCACAGATACGCAGTATTTT.

The rearrangement joins TRBV7-3 to TRBJ1-1; the D is unclear. This CDR3 contains 14 residues. Germline V gene data show CDR1 as SGHTA and CDR2 as FQGTGA. V dropped 1 base and J dropped 3 bases, with 9 bases sitting between them. CDR3: CASSLKGSDTEAFF. CDR3 DNA: TGTGCCAGCAGCTTAAAGGGTAGTGACACTGAAGCTTTCTTT.

This rearrangement joins TRBV4-1 to TRBJ2-5, with TRBD2 matching 7 bases. CDR1 MGHRA and CDR2 YSYEKL come from the germline V gene. The CDR3 is 16 amino acids. V lost 3 bases and J lost 1; bases outside the gene matches: 8. The CDR3 sequence: CASSHRSGRAQETQYF. CDR3 DNA sequence: TGCGCCAGCAGCCACCGTTCGGGGAGGGCCCAAGAGACCCAGTACTTC.

V gene TRBV14 combines with J gene TRBJ2-5; 9 nucleotides line up with TRBD1. The CDR3 has 16 residues. V gave up 0 bases and J gave up 5 bases; unmatched junction bases: 7. Germline V gives CDR1 SGHDN, CDR2 FVKESK. CDR3 coding DNA: TGTGCCAGCAGCCAAGAGCGGACAGGGGCGGGGGAGACCCAGTACTTC. Encoded protein: CASSQERTGAGETQYF.

The chain couples TRBV7-3 to TRBJ2-2, with D possibly TRBD1 on 5 matching bases. Deletions cut 5 bases from V and 1 base from J, with 14 bases between. This CDR3 has 16 residues. CDR1 is SGHTA, CDR2 FQGTGA, per germline. The CDR3 DNA sequence: TGTGCCAGCAGCAAGGACCGACAGATGAACACCGGGGAGCTGTTTTTT. Its protein is CASSKDRQMNTGELFF.

V and J are TRBV28 and TRBJ1-4; D is unresolved. V was pared by 1 base and J by 4 bases, with 10 bases between. Germline V CDR1 and CDR2: MDHEN, SYDVKM. The CDR3 runs 15 residues. CDR3 in amino acids: CASSLSSGINEKLFF. CDR3 coding DNA: TGTGCCAGCAGTTTATCGTCAGGAATTAATGAAAAACTGTTTTTT.

The chain employs TRBV6-5 and TRBJ2-3, with D perhaps matching TRBD1 or TRBD2 (5 bases each). CDR3 length: 15 residues. V was shortened by 6 bases and J by 1 base, with 14 bases between the two germline ends. Germline CDR1 and CDR2: MNHEY and SVGAGI. CDR3 sequence (DNA): TGTGCCAGCAGGTCCCTTGGGACCCGCACAGATACGCAGTATTTT. Protein: CASRSLGTRTDTQYF.

This clone was detected once. The gene calls are TRBV4-1 and TRBJ2-6, with 8 positions matching TRBD1. The CDR3 runs 17 residues. After removal of 4 bases from V and 1 base from J, the junction contained 6 bases not matched to a gene. CDR1 and CDR2 from the germline V gene are MGHRA and YSYEKL. The DNA for the CDR3 is TGCGCCAGCAGCCCGGGACAGGCGACTTCTGGGGCCAACGTCCTGACTTTC. Encoded protein: CASSPGQATSGANVLTF.

The genes are TRBV19 and TRBJ1-3, with unresolved D. Looked up from germline, CDR1 is LNHDA and CDR2 is SQIVND (reference sequence). With 5 bases removed from V and 0 bases from J, the gap between germline ends came to 11 bases. The CDR3 has 15 amino acids. CDR3 in DNA: TGTGCCAGTAGTGCGACCGGGAACTCTGGAAACACCATATATTTT. This sequence encodes CASSATGNSGNTIYF.

The chain has TRBV7-8 and TRBJ2-2; 10 positions agree with TRBD1. The germline V gene encodes CDR1 SGHVS and CDR2 FQNEAQ. The V segment lost 7 bases and the J segment 1 base; nucleotides outside the gene matches: 3. The CDR3 runs 15 residues. The CDR3 is CASKRDRGNTGELFF. The CDR3 region has the DNA TGTGCCAGCAAGAGGGACAGGGGGAACACCGGGGAGCTGTTTTTT.

The CDR3 spells CASSKRGDGYGYTF. DNA for the CDR3: TGTGCCAGCAGCAAGAGGGGAGACGGCTATGGCTACACCTTC. J is TRBJ1-2 and V is TRBV7-2; TRBD1 is a possible D gene (5 bases). Germline V CDR1 and CDR2: SGHTA, FQGNSA. The CDR3 is 14 amino acids. V was shortened by 5 bases and J by 4 bases, with 14 bases between the two germline ends. Drawing the rest from reference TRBV7-2 and TRBJ1-2, the complete variable domain is GAGVSQSPSNKVTEKGKDVELRCDPISGHTALYWYRQSLGQGLEFLIYFQGNSAPDKSGLPSDRFSAERTGGSVSTLTIQRTQQEDSAVYLCASSKRGDGYGYTFGSGTRLTVV.

The chain combines TRBV7-3 with TRBJ2-7, with 9 bases matching TRBD1. Germline values: CDR1 SGHTA, CDR2 FQGTGA. This CDR3 has 14 amino acids. With 2 bases clipped from V and 5 bases from J, the junction kept 4 bases outside the gene matches. In nucleotides, the CDR3 is TGTGCCAGCAGCTTATTAGGACAGGGGAACGAGCAGTACTTC. It is translated as CASSLLGQGNEQYF.

V usage is TRBV7-9 and J usage is TRBJ2-3, with D tentatively TRBD2 (5 bases). From germline, CDR1 is SEHNR and CDR2 FQNEAQ (reference sequence). This CDR3 spans 16 amino acids. The V end lost 3 bases, the J end lost 6 bases, and 19 bases lay between the germline ends. CDR3 nucleotide sequence: TGTGCCAGCAGCTTTCGAACGGGAAGGTCCTCCGATACGCAGTATTTT. It encodes CASSFRTGRSSDTQYF.

The V and J genes are TRBV5-6 and TRBJ2-5; D gene ambiguous. The CDR3 totals 14 residues. The germline V gene has CDR1 SGHDT and CDR2 YYEEEE. Between the trimmed V and J ends, which lost 4 bases and 5 bases, there was a span of 15 bases. The CDR3 region has the DNA TGTGCCAGCAGCCCGCCGGCCCAGGCGGAGACCCAGTACTTC. Translated: CASSPPAQAETQYF.

V and J are TRBV7-2 and TRBJ2-7; possibly TRBD2 for D (6 bases). The CDR3 totals 14 residues. V was trimmed by 6 bases and J by 2 bases, leaving 14 bases between them. Germline values: CDR1 SGHTA, CDR2 FQGNSA. The CDR3 protein is CASRPGGMPYEQYF. The CDR3 region has the DNA TGTGCCAGCAGGCCAGGCGGGATGCCCTACGAGCAGTACTTC.

As regards this clone: The CDR3 does not end in the conserved phenylalanine or tryptophan, so this is likely a read error. The limits of the CDR3 on the DNA are not certain, so only TCRdb's listed CDR3 is given. The chain combines TRBV19 with TRBJ2-3. A total of 10 residues make up the CDR3, ends included. Germline CDR1 and CDR2: LNHDA and SQIVND (reference sequence). The CDR3 here is CASSNLGTNV.

This clone was detected a few times. V and J are TRBV7-9 and TRBJ1-1; weak D call: TRBD1 (5 bases). The CDR3 runs 13 residues. V lost 6 bases, J lost 3 bases, and 11 bases lay in between. CDR1 and CDR2 from the germline V gene are SEHNR and FQNEAQ (reference sequence). The CDR3, as DNA: TGTGCCAGCAGACCCGACAGCTACACTGAAGCTTTCTTT. This translates into CASRPDSYTEAFF. Full variable domain (missing parts from reference TRBV7-9 and TRBJ1-1): DTGVSQNPRHKITKRGQNVTFRCDPISEHNRLYWYRQTLGQGPEFLTYFQNEAQLEKSRLLSDRFSAERPKGSFSTLEIQRTEQGDSAMYLCASRPDSYTEAFFGQGTRLTVV.

The chain recombines TRBV4-3 with TRBJ1-2, with D possibly being TRBD1 (5 bases). This CDR3 is 13 amino acids long. CDR1 LGHNA and CDR2 YSLEER come from the germline V gene. Trimming pared 4 bases from V and 5 bases from J, leaving 11 bases between. CDR3 bases: TGCGCCAGCAGCCCCGGACATAGTTATGGCTACACCTTC. This sequence encodes CASSPGHSYGYTF.

The sample holds one count of this clone. The rearrangement uses TRBV4-3 and TRBJ2-2, with 8 bases identical to TRBD2. Germline CDR1 and CDR2: LGHNA and YSLEER. The CDR3 sequence is 18 residues long. Unmatched junction bases numbered 10, after V lost 0 bases and J lost 4 bases. The CDR3 DNA reads TGCGCCAGCAGCCAAGATAGGGTGGCGGGAGGCCCCACCGGGGAGCTGTTTTTT. Translation gives CASSQDRVAGGPTGELFF.

The genes are TRBV7-9 and TRBJ2-2; TRBD1 aligns across 7 bases. The CDR3 length is 15 residues. V trimming: 7 bases; J trimming: 4 bases; junction bases outside the gene matches: 9. The germline CDR1 and CDR2 sequences are SEHNR and FQNEAQ (reference sequence). CDR3 DNA sequence: TGTGCCAGCAAAATTGGAAGGGGGCGCACCGGGGAGCTGTTTTTT. It is translated as CASKIGRGRTGELFF.

The chain couples TRBV23-1 to TRBJ1-3; tentatively, D is TRBD1 (6 bases). TRBV23-1 is an ORF for which the function is uncertain. V was shortened by 0 bases and J by 2 bases, with 8 bases between the two germline ends. There are 15 residues in the CDR3. This CDR3 reads CASSQSRGTGNTIYF. The DNA of the CDR3 is TGCGCCAGCAGTCAATCGAGGGGGACTGGAAACACCATATATTTT.

The genes are TRBV6-5 and TRBJ2-1, with D possibly matching TRBD1 (6 bases). Germline V gene lookup returns CDR1 MNHEY and CDR2 SVGAGI. V was clipped by 8 bases and J by 0 bases, with 11 bases between them. The CDR3 consists of 14 residues. The CDR3 loop is CASHGGNSYNEQFF. In nucleotides, the CDR3 is TGTGCCAGCCATGGGGGCAACTCCTACAATGAGCAGTTCTTC.

This chain connects TRBV29-1 to TRBJ1-2; D remains ambiguous. This CDR3 comprises 8 residues. In germline, CDR1 is SQVTM, CDR2 ANQGSEA. V dropped 3 bases and J dropped 7 bases, with 0 bases sitting between them. This CDR3 reads CSVDGYTF. The CDR3 bases are TGCAGCGTTGATGGCTACACCTTC.

The chain couples TRBV11-2 to TRBJ1-1, with D possibly being TRBD1 (5 bases). CDR1 is SGHAT and CDR2 is FQNNGV in the germline V gene. The CDR3 loop spans 17 amino acids. V was clipped by 0 bases and J by 0 bases, with 14 bases between them. CDR3 sequence (DNA): TGTGCCAGCAGCTTAGAATCGAGGGGCGTTATGAACACTGAAGCTTTCTTT. Protein product: CASSLESRGVMNTEAFF.